These T cell receptor beta chains were read from a single sample in a study of cytomegalovirus exposure and HLA in healthy donors. Assay used: immunoSEQ multiplex PCR; TCRdb lists only in-frame clones, some missing. The repertoire holds about 150,000 clones, with approximately 80% as singletons. Sequencing was carried out using PBMCs. The receptors derive from a boy aged 2-15 years in good health and CMV-seronegative. CDR3s include the opening cysteine and the closing phenylalanine or tryptophan. D genes are given only for firm matches. Size tells how often a clone was seen (once, few, many) or the class of an expanded clone, and some rows leave it out.

V: TRBV7-9
size: .
J: TRBJ1-5
D: .
DNA: TGTGCCAGCAGCCGGACATTCGATAGCAATCAGCCCCAGCATTTT
CDR3: CASSRTFDSNQPQHF

V: TRBV7-9
size: .
J: TRBJ2-7
D: TRBD1
DNA: TGTGCCAGCAGCTTCACCCTCGGTACAGGGGGGTTATTCCCCTACGAGCAGTACTTC
CDR3: CASSFTLGTGGLFPYEQYF

V: TRBV15
size: .
J: TRBJ1-5
D: TRBD1
DNA: TGTGCCACCAGCAGAGATAGGGACAGTTTTCAGCCCCAGCATTTT
CDR3: CATSRDRDSFQPQHF

V: TRBV9
size: .
J: TRBJ2-3
D: TRBD1
DNA: TGTGCCAGCAGCGTTGGACAGGGACCCGCGACAGATACGCAGTATTTT
CDR3: CASSVGQGPATDTQYF

V: TRBV6-1
size: .
J: TRBJ2-7
D: .
DNA: TGTGCCAGCAGTCAAGGACAGACCTACGAGCAGTACTTC
CDR3: CASSQGQTYEQYF

V: TRBV19
size: .
J: TRBJ2-7
D: TRBD1
DNA: TGTGCCAGTAGTTTCCGGACAGGGCCCGGCGAGCAGTACTTC
CDR3: CASSFRTGPGEQYF

V: TRBV5-1
size: .
J: TRBJ2-7
D: TRBD1
DNA: TGCGCCAGCAGCCACGACAGGGTTACCTACGAGCAGTACTTC
CDR3: CASSHDRVTYEQYF

V: TRBV9
size: .
J: TRBJ2-3
D: .
DNA: TGTGCCAGCAGCGTAGGAGGTCAGAGCACAGATACGCAGTATTTT
CDR3: CASSVGGQSTDTQYF

V: TRBV28
size: .
J: TRBJ2-7
D: TRBD1
DNA: TGTGCCAGCAGTTTATTCTACAGGGGCTCTGGGTTGTCCTACGAGCAGTACTTC
CDR3: CASSLFYRGSGLSYEQYF

V: TRBV4-1
size: .
J: TRBJ2-7
D: TRBD2
DNA: TGCGCCAGCAGCCAAGAGGGGGGGTTCGACAGTCAACTCTACGAGCAGTACTTC
CDR3: CASSQEGGFDSQLYEQYF

V: TRBV7-9
size: .
J: TRBJ2-5
D: .
DNA: TGTGCCAGCAGTCGAACAACAGGTTTACAAGAGACCCAGTACTTC
CDR3: CASSRTTGLQETQYF

V: TRBV7-7
size: .
J: TRBJ2-3
D: TRBD2
DNA: TGTGCCAGCAGCCAGGGTGGCGGGAGGGCTGGCACAGATACGCAGTATTTT
CDR3: CASSQGGGRAGTDTQYF

V: TRBV5-1
size: once
J: TRBJ1-2
D: .
DNA: TGCGCCAGCAGCTCCGGACTCTACAGGGTCCAAGGGGTGGGCTATGGCTACACCTTC
CDR3: CASSSGLYRVQGVGYGYTF

V: TRBV11-2
size: .
J: TRBJ2-7
D: .
DNA: TGTGCCAGCAGCACCCCCGGGACTCCGGCCTACGAGCAGTACTTC
CDR3: CASSTPGTPAYEQYF

V: TRBV5-4
size: .
J: TRBJ2-7
D: .
DNA: TGTGCCAGCAGCTTCAGTGCCCACGAGCAGTACTTC
CDR3: CASSFSAHEQYF

V: TRBV14
size: .
J: TRBJ2-7
D: .
DNA: TGTGCCAGCAGCCAAGATGTACGGGGGTATTCCTTACGTGTCGAGCAGTACTTC
CDR3: CASSQDVRGYSLRVEQYF

V: TRBV5-6
size: .
J: TRBJ2-3
D: TRBD2
DNA: TGTGCCAGCAGCTTGGGGCCACTAGCGGGAGGTGCCACAGATACGCAGTATTTT
CDR3: CASSLGPLAGGATDTQYF

V: TRBV9
size: once
J: TRBJ2-5
D: .
DNA: TGTGCCAGCAGCGTAGGGACTGAGCTTGAGACCCAGTACTTC
CDR3: CASSVGTELETQYF

V: TRBV2
size: once
J: TRBJ1-5
D: .
DNA: TGTGCCAGCCCTTCTCGCAGGGATAATAGCAATCAGCCCCAGCATTTT
CDR3: CASPSRRDNSNQPQHF

V: TRBV9
size: few
J: TRBJ2-1
D: TRBD2
DNA: TGTGCCAGCAGCCCCCGACTAGCGGGCGGGGTGGATGAGCAGTTCTTC
CDR3: CASSPRLAGGVDEQFF

V: TRBV5-6
size: .
J: TRBJ2-4
D: TRBD1
DNA: TGTGCCAGCAGACCGAACTTCGGACAGGGCGAGGGGTACTTC
CDR3: CASRPNFGQGEGYF

V: TRBV7-9
size: .
J: TRBJ1-4
D: TRBD1
DNA: TGTGCCAGCAGGGGGGACGAGGGGGCGCGCGAAAAACTGTTTTTT
CDR3: CASRGDEGAREKLFF

V: TRBV7-2
size: .
J: TRBJ1-4
D: .
DNA: TGTGCCAGCAGCTTAGAAGGGGCAGGGCCTAATGAAAAACTGTTTTTT
CDR3: CASSLEGAGPNEKLFF

V: TRBV19
size: .
J: TRBJ1-5
D: .
DNA: TGTGCCAGTCAGCTGGACTTCGCCAGTTATCAGCCCCAGCATTTT
CDR3: CASQLDFASYQPQHF

V: TRBV11-2
size: .
J: TRBJ2-1
D: .
DNA: TGTGCCAGCAGCCTAGAGAGAAAAAATGAGCAGTTCTTC
CDR3: CASSLERKNEQFF

V: TRBV6-6
size: .
J: TRBJ2-7
D: .
DNA: TGTGCCAGCAGCCAGGGGTTACCCTACGAGCAGTACTTC
CDR3: CASSQGLPYEQYF

V: TRBV5-1
size: once
J: TRBJ1-1
D: .
DNA: TGCGCCAGCAGCACCGGACAGCTATTGAACACTGAAGCTTTCTTT
CDR3: CASSTGQLLNTEAFF

V: TRBV19
size: .
J: TRBJ2-2
D: TRBD2
DNA: TGTGCCAGTGCCCGGGGGGGACCAACGAACACCGGGGAGCTGTTTTTT
CDR3: CASARGGPTNTGELFF

V: TRBV28
size: .
J: TRBJ1-3
D: .
DNA: TGTGCCAGCAGTGTACTCAAGGGGCAATATGGTAACACCATATATTTT
CDR3: CASSVLKGQYGNTIYF

V: TRBV25-1
size: .
J: TRBJ2-7
D: .
DNA: TGTGCCAGCAGTGAAGAGGGACTGGTCCACGAGCAGTACTTC
CDR3: CASSEEGLVHEQYF